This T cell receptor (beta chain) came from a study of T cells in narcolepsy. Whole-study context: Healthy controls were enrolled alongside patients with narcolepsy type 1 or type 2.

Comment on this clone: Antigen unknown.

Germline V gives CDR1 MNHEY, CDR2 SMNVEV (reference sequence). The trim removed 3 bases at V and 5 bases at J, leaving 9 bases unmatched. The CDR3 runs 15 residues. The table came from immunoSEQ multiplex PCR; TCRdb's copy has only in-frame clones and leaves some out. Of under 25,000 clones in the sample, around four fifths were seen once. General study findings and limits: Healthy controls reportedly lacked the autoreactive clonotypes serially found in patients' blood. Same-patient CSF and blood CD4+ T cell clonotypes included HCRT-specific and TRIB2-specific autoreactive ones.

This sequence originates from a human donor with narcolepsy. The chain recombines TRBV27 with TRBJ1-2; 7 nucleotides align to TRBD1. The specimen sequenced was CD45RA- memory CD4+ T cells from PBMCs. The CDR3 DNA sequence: TGTGCCAGCAGTTTCCTTAGGACAGGAGGATATGGCTACACCTTC. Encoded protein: CASSFLRTGGYGYTF.